A selection of T cell receptor beta chains follows, all from one sample in a study of STAT5B mutations in CD4+ large granular lymphocyte leukemia. The data were produced by immunoSEQ multiplex PCR, yet TCRdb's version contains in-frame clones alone and is incomplete. The data contain fewer than 40,000 clones, 78% of them seen just once; the ten biggest clones take up about 2.5%. Sequenced input: CD4+ T cells from blood buffy coats. These receptors were collected from a human donor in good health. CDR3s include the opening cysteine and the closing phenylalanine or tryptophan. Fields, in order: J gene, V gene, clone size, D gene, CDR3 protein. A D gene is named only where the DNA matches it firmly. The size entry is marked missing in some rows and otherwise reads once, few, many or a size class.

J gene: TRBJ2-1; V gene: TRBV19; clone size: -; D gene: -; CDR3 protein: CASSTTGITPYNEQFF
J gene: TRBJ1-6; V gene: TRBV7-2; clone size: -; D gene: TRBD1; CDR3 protein: CASSPGGPELNSPLHF
J gene: TRBJ1-6; V gene: TRBV6-1; clone size: -; D gene: -; CDR3 protein: CASSGNLMPLHF
J gene: TRBJ1-5; V gene: TRBV30; clone size: -; D gene: TRBD1; CDR3 protein: CAWSRTGGNQPQHF
J gene: TRBJ2-1; V gene: TRBV7-9; clone size: -; D gene: TRBD1; CDR3 protein: CASSPRDRAYNEQFF
J gene: TRBJ1-5; V gene: TRBV28; clone size: -; D gene: -; CDR3 protein: CASSSAQGNQPQHF
J gene: TRBJ2-7; V gene: TRBV29-1; clone size: once; D gene: -; CDR3 protein: CSVGVSVYEQYF
J gene: TRBJ2-5; V gene: TRBV7-8; clone size: -; D gene: -; CDR3 protein: CASSPPVPHETQYF
J gene: TRBJ2-1; V gene: TRBV11-1; clone size: -; D gene: -; CDR3 protein: CASSLGGSSYNEQFF
J gene: TRBJ1-4; V gene: TRBV11-2; clone size: -; D gene: -; CDR3 protein: CASSLDRALGTNEKLFF
J gene: TRBJ1-4; V gene: TRBV18; clone size: -; D gene: -; CDR3 protein: CASSPWTVNEKLFF
J gene: TRBJ2-7; V gene: TRBV18; clone size: -; D gene: -; CDR3 protein: CASSPRTLSYEQYF
J gene: TRBJ2-1; V gene: TRBV6-1; clone size: -; D gene: -; CDR3 protein: CASSEVNEQFF
J gene: TRBJ1-6; V gene: TRBV13; clone size: -; D gene: -; CDR3 protein: CASSLENSPLHF
J gene: TRBJ2-5; V gene: TRBV10-3; clone size: -; D gene: TRBD2; CDR3 protein: CAISPWALAVQETQYF
J gene: TRBJ1-5; V gene: TRBV19; clone size: -; D gene: -; CDR3 protein: CASSQQRNQPQHF
J gene: TRBJ2-3; V gene: TRBV4-2; clone size: -; D gene: -; CDR3 protein: CASSQGLGQTYYTDTQYF
J gene: TRBJ2-5; V gene: TRBV5-8; clone size: -; D gene: TRBD2; CDR3 protein: CASSSRGVRETQYF
J gene: TRBJ1-2; V gene: TRBV4-1; clone size: -; D gene: -; CDR3 protein: CASSPIGSNYGYTF
J gene: TRBJ2-7; V gene: TRBV27; clone size: -; D gene: TRBD2; CDR3 protein: CASSLWGGVQYF
J gene: TRBJ2-3; V gene: TRBV11-2; clone size: -; D gene: TRBD1; CDR3 protein: CASSSVRGKADTQYF
J gene: TRBJ2-7; V gene: TRBV9; clone size: -; D gene: TRBD1; CDR3 protein: CASSVGPGGMYEQYF
J gene: TRBJ1-5; V gene: TRBV11-2; clone size: -; D gene: -; CDR3 protein: CASSLTSNSNQPQHF
J gene: TRBJ1-4; V gene: TRBV6-1; clone size: once; D gene: TRBD1; CDR3 protein: CASSAGGANEKLFF
J gene: TRBJ1-1; V gene: TRBV5-4; clone size: -; D gene: -; CDR3 protein: CASSPSMNTEAFF
J gene: TRBJ2-6; V gene: TRBV5-5; clone size: -; D gene: -; CDR3 protein: CASSFRGGQSSGANVLTF
J gene: TRBJ2-1; V gene: TRBV7-2; clone size: -; D gene: -; CDR3 protein: CASTGGVNSYNEQFF
J gene: TRBJ1-6; V gene: TRBV5-1; clone size: -; D gene: -; CDR3 protein: CASSLGTSIYNSPLHF
J gene: TRBJ2-7; V gene: TRBV18; clone size: -; D gene: TRBD1; CDR3 protein: CASSPAGTGAREQYF
J gene: TRBJ1-3; V gene: TRBV5-1; clone size: -; D gene: TRBD1; CDR3 protein: CASSTDRSSGNTIYF
J gene: TRBJ1-5; V gene: TRBV7-2; clone size: few; D gene: -; CDR3 protein: CASSFHSNSNQPQHF
J gene: TRBJ2-1; V gene: TRBV18; clone size: -; D gene: -; CDR3 protein: CASSPRSDNEQFF
J gene: TRBJ2-5; V gene: TRBV5-1; clone size: -; D gene: TRBD2; CDR3 protein: CASSGSGGQETQYF
J gene: TRBJ2-7; V gene: TRBV21-1; clone size: -; D gene: -; CDR3 protein: CASSKRDRGAYEQYF
J gene: TRBJ1-1; V gene: TRBV6-5; clone size: -; D gene: -; CDR3 protein: CASSYAYDSEAFF
J gene: TRBJ1-3; V gene: TRBV28; clone size: -; D gene: -; CDR3 protein: CASSLYNSGNTIYF
J gene: TRBJ1-2; V gene: TRBV19; clone size: -; D gene: TRBD1; CDR3 protein: CASSTGTGGNYGYTF
J gene: TRBJ2-2; V gene: TRBV7-3; clone size: -; D gene: TRBD2; CDR3 protein: CASSLKGPGGNSGELFF
J gene: TRBJ2-7; V gene: TRBV4-1; clone size: once; D gene: -; CDR3 protein: CASSQDRAAYEQYF
J gene: TRBJ1-4; V gene: TRBV6-5; clone size: -; D gene: -; CDR3 protein: CASSYSLAPGDEKLFF
J gene: TRBJ2-2; V gene: TRBV19; clone size: -; D gene: -; CDR3 protein: CASQYRTGSGTGELFF
J gene: TRBJ1-2; V gene: TRBV29-1; clone size: -; D gene: -; CDR3 protein: CSVEVPTGDNYGYTF
J gene: TRBJ1-5; V gene: TRBV30; clone size: -; D gene: -; CDR3 protein: CAWSGGMGQPQHF
J gene: TRBJ2-2; V gene: TRBV30; clone size: -; D gene: -; CDR3 protein: CAWSLDANTGELFF
J gene: TRBJ2-3; V gene: TRBV11-2; clone size: -; D gene: -; CDR3 protein: CASSPVRASTTDTQYF
J gene: TRBJ1-5; V gene: TRBV19; clone size: once; D gene: TRBD1; CDR3 protein: CASKQDRGGFQPQHF
J gene: TRBJ2-5; V gene: TRBV9; clone size: -; D gene: TRBD2; CDR3 protein: CASSEGTSGGAGETQYF
J gene: TRBJ2-3; V gene: TRBV6-5; clone size: -; D gene: TRBD1; CDR3 protein: CASRDRYGTDTQYF
J gene: TRBJ2-7; V gene: TRBV2; clone size: -; D gene: -; CDR3 protein: CASSEGRTPYEQYF
J gene: TRBJ2-7; V gene: TRBV7-3; clone size: -; D gene: TRBD2; CDR3 protein: CASSLPVGTSGPYEQYF
J gene: TRBJ2-7; V gene: TRBV7-9; clone size: -; D gene: -; CDR3 protein: CASSLDSWDGYEQYF
J gene: TRBJ2-5; V gene: TRBV5-5; clone size: -; D gene: TRBD2; CDR3 protein: CASRGTSGEQTQYF
J gene: TRBJ2-1; V gene: TRBV6-5; clone size: -; D gene: -; CDR3 protein: CASIDVGGRWNEQFF
J gene: TRBJ2-7; V gene: TRBV5-5; clone size: -; D gene: -; CDR3 protein: CASSLEQGHYEQYF